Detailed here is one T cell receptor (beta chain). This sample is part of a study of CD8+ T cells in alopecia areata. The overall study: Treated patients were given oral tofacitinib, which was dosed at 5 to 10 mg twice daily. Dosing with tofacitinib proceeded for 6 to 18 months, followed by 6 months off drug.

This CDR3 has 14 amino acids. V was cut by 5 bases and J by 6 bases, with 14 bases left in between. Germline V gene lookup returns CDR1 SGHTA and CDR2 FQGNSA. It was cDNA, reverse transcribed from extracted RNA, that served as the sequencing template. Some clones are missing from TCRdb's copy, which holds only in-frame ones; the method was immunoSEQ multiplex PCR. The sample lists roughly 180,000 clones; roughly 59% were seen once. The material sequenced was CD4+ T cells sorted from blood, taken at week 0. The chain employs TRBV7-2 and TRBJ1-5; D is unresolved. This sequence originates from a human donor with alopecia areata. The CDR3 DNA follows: TGTGCCAGCAGCCTCACAGCGATGGGTCAGCCCCAGCATTTT. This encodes CASSLTAMGQPQHF.